Following are 26 T cell receptor beta chains from one sample sequenced in a study of early T cells in non-severe SARS-CoV-2 infection. One entry per CDR3 protein, called by TCRdb with MiXCR from the 5' RACE reads. Seen here are about 77,000 distinct CDR3 sequences, roughly a sixth observed once, and the top ten hold 2.5% to 3%. Sequencing was done on a sample of whole blood. These receptors all come from an adult who was a healthcare worker with PCR-confirmed SARS-CoV-2 infection or an uninfected control (not recorded which).

About this clonotype itself: One end of the junction fails to match germline, which may point to a read error. This chain uses TRBV6-5 with TRBJ2-7; no firm D call. From germline, CDR1 is MNHEY and CDR2 SVGAGI. The CDR3 is made up of 11 amino acids. This chain's CDR3 is CASSYSDEQYF. The CDR3, as DNA: TGTGCCAGCAGTTACTCCGACGAGCAGTACTTC.

A few counts support this clonotype. The chain employs TRBV12-3 or TRBV12-4 and TRBJ1-5; D is undetermined. The CDR3 sequence is 12 residues long. The V gene lost 6 bases and the J gene lost 6 bases, with 9 bases spanning the gap. CDR3: CASSEGTQPQHF. CDR3 sequence (DNA): TGTGCCAGCAGCGAGGGTACTCAGCCCCAGCATTTT.

The rearrangement uses TRBV5-4 and TRBJ1-1, with D possibly TRBD1 on 5 matching bases. Trimming pared 4 bases from V and 0 bases from J, leaving 16 bases between. The CDR3 totals 16 residues. Germline loops: CDR1 SGHNT, CDR2 YYREEE (reference sequence). This CDR3 is CASSHPGRYMNTEAFF. DNA for the CDR3: TGTGCCAGCAGCCACCCGGGACGGTACATGAACACTGAAGCTTTCTTT.

This sequence joins TRBV7-9 and TRBJ2-2; D is unclear. CDR1 is SEHNR and CDR2 is FQNEAQ in the germline V gene (reference sequence). The CDR3 spans 14 residues. With 2 bases removed from V and 3 bases from J, the gap between germline ends came to 7 bases. The CDR3 sequence: CASSLMLDTGELFF. Here the CDR3 DNA reads TGTGCCAGCAGCTTAATGTTAGACACCGGGGAGCTGTTTTTT.

This clonotype was observed a handful of times. The chain uses TRBV11-2 and TRBJ2-1, with TRBD1 matching over 8 bases. The germline CDR1 and CDR2 sequences are SGHAT and FQNNGV. The CDR3 extends over 17 amino acids. The V and J ends lost 5 bases and 10 bases, in that order; junction bases with no gene match: 19. CDR3 residues: CASSLTSGTGSLGEQFF. CDR3 nucleotide sequence: TGTGCCAGCAGCCTAACCTCGGGGACAGGTTCCTTAGGGGAGCAGTTCTTC.

This clonotype was found a few times. At one boundary the junction diverges from the germline segment, which might be a read error. This rearrangement joins TRBV6-2 or TRBV6-3 to TRBJ2-7; weak D call: TRBD2 (5 bases). There are 13 residues in the CDR3. The germline V gene has CDR1 MNHEY and CDR2 SVGEGT. The CDR3 region has the DNA TGTGCCAGCAGTTACTCGATTGTAGCTAGCCGTCTATTC. Translating gives CASSYSIVASRLF.

J is TRBJ1-2 and V is TRBV6-5; D may be TRBD1 (5 bases). The CDR3 loop spans 14 amino acids. V lost 2 bases, J lost 0 bases, and 7 bases lay in between. Looked up from germline, CDR1 is MNHEY and CDR2 is SVGAGI. CDR3: CASSYEGPNYGYTF. CDR3 bases: TGTGCCAGCAGTTACGAGGGGCCTAACTATGGCTACACCTTC.

This clonotype was detected only a few times. The rearrangement joins TRBV4-2 to TRBJ1-6, with TRBD1 matching 8 bases. The ends lost 4 bases at V and 11 bases at J; junction bases unmatched: 4. From germline, CDR1 is LGHNA and CDR2 YNFKEQ. The CDR3 is 13 amino acids. CDR3 DNA sequence: TGTGCCAGCAGCCCGACAGGGGAGACACCCCTCCACTTT. Translation gives CASSPTGETPLHF.

This sequence joins TRBV12-5 and TRBJ2-2, with D hard to call. Germline V gene lookup returns CDR1 LGHNT and CDR2 FRNRAP. Trimming took off 0 bases at V and 2 bases at J, with 4 bases between the two ends. The length of the CDR3 is 14 residues. The CDR3 sequence: CASGLVPNTGELFF. The CDR3 DNA follows: TGTGCTAGTGGTTTGGTCCCTAACACCGGGGAGCTGTTTTTT.

This clonotype has more than one count but fewer than ten. The chain recombines TRBV20-1 with TRBJ1-1; 7 nucleotides match TRBD1. The J segment lost 0 bases and the V segment lost 6 bases, leaving 10 bases of the junction unmatched. The CDR3 sequence is 15 residues long. Germline-derived CDR1 and CDR2 are DFQATT and SNEGSKA (reference sequence). The CDR3 nucleotides read TGCAGTGCACGTACCCGACAGGGTCTGAACACTGAAGCTTTCTTT. Residues: CSARTRQGLNTEAFF.

The chain employs TRBV27 and TRBJ2-7, with 14 bases lining up with TRBD2. The CDR3 runs to 18 residues. The germline V gene encodes CDR1 MNHEY and CDR2 SMNVEV (reference sequence). Trimming removed 2 bases from V and 6 bases from J; junction bases left unmatched: 12. Here the CDR3 DNA reads TGTGCCAGCAGTTTAGGGACTAGCGGGAGAGGCAATCCGAGCGAGCAGTACTTC. Residues: CASSLGTSGRGNPSEQYF.

This clonotype was detected a few times. The chain couples TRBV27 to TRBJ1-1; the D is unclear. Between the trimmed V and J ends, which lost 9 bases and 5 bases, there was a span of 16 bases. Germline V gives CDR1 MNHEY, CDR2 SMNVEV (reference sequence). CDR3 size: 13 residues. The CDR3: CASKRVLGTEAFF. CDR3 coding DNA: TGTGCCAGTAAGAGGGTTCTGGGAACTGAAGCTTTCTTT.

The genes are TRBV29-1 and TRBJ1-2; 11 bases match TRBD1. The germline gives CDR1 SQVTM, CDR2 ANQGSEA. J lost 7 bases, V lost 7 bases, and 11 bases had no gene match. CDR3 size: 14 residues. CDR3 loop: CSASSGTGGTGYTF. The CDR3 bases are TGCAGCGCCTCTTCCGGGACAGGGGGAACTGGCTACACCTTC. Variable domain in full (rest from reference TRBV29-1 and TRBJ1-2): SAVISQKPSRDICQRGTSLTIQCQVDSQVTMMFWYRQQPGQSLTLIATANQGSEATYESGFVIDKFPISRPNLTFSTLTVSNMSPEDSSIYLCSASSGTGGTGYTFGSGTRLTVV.

The CDR3 here is CASSLLRPGDPDTQYF. The CDR3 DNA reads as TGTGCCAGCAGCTTACTGAGGCCCGGGGACCCAGATACGCAGTATTTT. V usage is TRBV7-9 and J usage is TRBJ2-3; D possibly matches TRBD1 or TRBD2 (5 bases each). CDR1 is SEHNR and CDR2 is FQNEAQ in the germline V gene (reference sequence). Between the trimmed V and J ends, which lost 2 bases and 4 bases, there was a span of 16 bases. This CDR3 contains 16 residues.

The chain employs TRBV7-6 and TRBJ2-5; D uncertain. Trimming took off 5 bases at V and 2 bases at J, with 6 bases between the two ends. CDR3 length equals 12 residues. CDR1 and CDR2 (germline): SGHVS, FNYEAQ. The CDR3 sequence is CASSAVQETQYF. DNA for the CDR3: TGTGCCAGCAGCGCCGTTCAAGAGACCCAGTACTTC. The complete variable domain, with remaining parts taken from reference TRBV7-6 and TRBJ2-5, reads GAGVSQSPRYKVTKRGQDVALRCDPISGHVSLYWYRQALGQGPEFLTYFNYEAQQDKSGLPNDRFSAERPEGSISTLTIQRTEQRDSAMYRCASSAVQETQYFGPGTRLLVL.

This chain connects TRBV20-1 to TRBJ2-3; D ambiguous. Looked up from germline, CDR1 is DFQATT and CDR2 is SNEGSKA (reference sequence). The CDR3 is 12 amino acids. The ends were cut back, 6 bases at V and 6 bases at J, with 13 bases in the middle. The CDR3 DNA sequence: TGCAGTGCCCGATTTCTAGTGGATACGCAGTATTTT. It specifies CSARFLVDTQYF.

This clonotype was seen more than once but under ten times. The rearrangement joins TRBV15 to TRBJ1-1, with unresolved D. The germline V and J ends were trimmed by 0 bases and 5 bases, with 7 bases remaining between them. Germline CDR1 is LNHNV and CDR2 is YYDKDF (reference sequence). CDR3 length equals 13 residues. The CDR3 nucleotides are TGTGCCACCAGCAGAGATCACGGGACTGAAGCTTTCTTT. Encoded protein: CATSRDHGTEAFF.

CDR3 nucleotides: TGTGCCAGCAGTTTCCGGGACACATACACCGGGGAGCTGTTTTTT. Translated: CASSFRDTYTGELFF. This chain connects TRBV27 to TRBJ2-2; D is perhaps TRBD1 (6 bases). V dropped 3 bases and J dropped 3 bases, with 11 bases sitting between them. From germline, CDR1 is MNHEY and CDR2 SMNVEV (reference sequence). The length of the CDR3 is 15 residues.

The rearrangement joins TRBV18 to TRBJ2-1; 8 nucleotides align to TRBD1. The CDR3 spans 12 residues. The germline CDR1 and CDR2 sequences are KGHSH and LQKENI. Trimming at V came to 6 bases and at J to 8 bases, leaving 3 bases not matched to a gene. The CDR3 DNA sequence: TGTGCCAGCTCGCTGACAGGGGATGAGCAGTTCTTC. Translating gives CASSLTGDEQFF.

This clonotype was seen a handful of times. The chain couples TRBV5-1 to TRBJ2-7; D call uncertain. V was shortened by 0 bases and J by 6 bases, with 7 bases between the two germline ends. Germline V gene sequence: CDR1 SGHRS, CDR2 YFSETQ. This CDR3 has 12 amino acids. CDR3 coding DNA: TGCGCCAGCAGCTTGGCAAGGGCCGAGCAGTACTTC. Its protein is CASSLARAEQYF.

This sequence joins TRBV29-1 and TRBJ1-1; tentatively, D is TRBD1 (5 bases). V dropped 3 bases and J dropped 11 bases, with 16 bases sitting between them. Germline lookup yields CDR1 SQVTM and CDR2 ANQGSEA. The CDR3 extends over 12 amino acids. CDR3 in DNA: TGCAGCGTTGAGGGGGGAATCGGTCTGGCTTTCTTT. Its translation is CSVEGGIGLAFF.

The rearrangement uses TRBV5-1 and TRBJ2-7; the D is unclear. V was pared by 4 bases and J by 1 base, with 18 bases between. CDR1 is SGHRS, CDR2 YFSETQ, per germline. This CDR3 is 16 amino acids long. The DNA of the CDR3 is TGCGCCAGCAGCCGCACAGCGTACCCCAAATCCTACGAGCAGTACTTC. It translates to CASSRTAYPKSYEQYF.

The chain is built from TRBV7-9 and TRBJ2-7, with D unresolved. The CDR3 has 10 amino acids. Germline-derived CDR1 and CDR2 are SEHNR and FQNEAQ (reference sequence). The ends were cut back, 5 bases at V and 4 bases at J, with 3 bases in the middle. The DNA for the CDR3 is TGTGCCAGCAGCCCTTACGAGCAGTACTTC. It specifies CASSPYEQYF.

This clonotype occurred a few times. This chain joins TRBV19 and TRBJ2-3; D perhaps matches TRBD1 (6 bases). The CDR3 spans 16 residues. Trimming pared 1 base from V and 5 bases from J, leaving 16 bases between. Germline V gene data show CDR1 as LNHDA and CDR2 as SQIVND (reference sequence). This CDR3 reads CASSIVPTQGLDTQYF. CDR3 nucleotide sequence: TGTGCCAGTAGTATAGTCCCAACACAGGGTTTAGATACGCAGTATTTT.

The chain uses TRBV20-1 and TRBJ2-3; TRBD2 agrees at 10 bases. The CDR3 consists of 19 residues. V shed 0 bases, J shed 2 bases, and the junction held 14 bases outside the gene matches. Germline lookup yields CDR1 DFQATT and CDR2 SNEGSKA (reference sequence). CDR3 loop: CSARDFPKTSGYTTDTQYF. In DNA, the CDR3 is TGCAGTGCTAGAGATTTCCCAAAGACTAGCGGGTATACCACAGATACGCAGTATTTT.

This clonotype has a handful of counts. CDR3 in DNA: TGTGCCAGCAGTTTGTCCGGGACAGCACTCTACGAGCAGTACTTC. This encodes CASSLSGTALYEQYF. The chain carries TRBV27 and TRBJ2-7, with 7 positions matching TRBD1. The CDR3 consists of 15 residues. From germline, CDR1 is MNHEY and CDR2 SMNVEV (reference sequence). V gave up 3 bases and J gave up 3 bases; unmatched junction bases: 8.